The 14 T cell receptor beta chains given below trace back to one sample, sequenced in a study of cytomegalovirus exposure and HLA in healthy donors. PCR employed 60 Vbeta and 13 Jbeta primers. Data came from immunoSEQ multiplex PCR; TCRdb stores just in-frame clones and leaves some out. Of a few hundred thousand clones listed, 84% were seen once; the top ten hold roughly 2%. The sequencing sample was made of PBMCs. All receptors derive from a woman aged 40 to 49 in good health and CMV-seropositive.

V usage is TRBV18 and J usage is TRBJ1-1; D perhaps matches TRBD1 (6 bases). The ends were cut back, 3 bases at V and 1 base at J, with 15 bases in the middle. There are 16 residues in the CDR3. Germline values: CDR1 KGHSH, CDR2 LQKENI. Here the CDR3 DNA reads TGTGCCAGCTCACCGGAGCTGCCGGGACAGAACACTGAAGCTTTCTTT. Amino acids: CASSPELPGQNTEAFF.

V usage is TRBV5-1 and J usage is TRBJ2-5; 7 bases agree with TRBD2. Germline V gene sequence: CDR1 SGHRS, CDR2 YFSETQ. This CDR3 region has 14 residues. The V and J ends lost 4 bases and 5 bases, in that order; junction bases with no gene match: 8. The DNA for the CDR3 is TGCGCCAGCAGCAACCCAAGCGGGATGGAGACCCAGTACTTC. Translated: CASSNPSGMETQYF. Full variable domain (remainder filled in from reference TRBV5-1 and TRBJ2-5): KAGVTQTPRYLIKTRGQQVTLSCSPISGHRSVSWYQQTPGQGLQFLFEYFSETQRNKGNFPGRFSGRQFSNSRSEMNVSTLELGDSALYLCASSNPSGMETQYFGPGTRLLVL.

V usage is TRBV5-1 and J usage is TRBJ2-3; TRBD2 agrees at 16 bases. Germline V CDR1 and CDR2: SGHRS, YFSETQ. V dropped 4 bases and J dropped 3; count of bases not matched to a gene: 5. CDR3 length: 17 residues. Here the CDR3 DNA reads TGCGCCAGCAGCATGGGACTAGCGGGAGGGGGTACAGATACGCAGTATTTT. This sequence encodes CASSMGLAGGGTDTQYF.

This clone was observed a single time. The rearrangement uses TRBV6-5 and TRBJ2-5; 7 nucleotides match TRBD2. Germline CDR1 reads MNHEY; CDR2 reads SVGAGI. The CDR3 covers 14 residues. The V and J ends lost 5 bases and 5 bases, in that order; junction bases with no gene match: 8. CDR3 amino acids: CASSPGTMVETQYF. The DNA for the CDR3 is TGTGCCAGCAGTCCCGGGACTATGGTCGAGACCCAGTACTTC.

The V call is TRBV5-1, the J call TRBJ1-3, with no clear D. The CDR3 has 13 amino acids. Germline V gene data show CDR1 as SGHRS and CDR2 as YFSETQ. V lost 0 bases and J 3 bases, leaving 4 bases between the germline ends. The CDR3 nucleotides are TGCGCCAGCAGCTTGGGGAGTGGAAACACCATATATTTT. This encodes CASSLGSGNTIYF.

The chain couples TRBV10-3 to TRBJ2-5, with 7 bases that match TRBD1. The trim removed 8 bases at V and 1 base at J, leaving 10 bases unmatched. The CDR3 has 15 residues. The germline gives CDR1 ENHRY, CDR2 SYGVKD. CDR3 nucleotides: TGTGCCATCGGCAAAAGGCACAGGGGCCAAGAGACCCAGTACTTC. Translated, it gives CAIGKRHRGQETQYF.

The chain couples TRBV11-3 to TRBJ2-7; D is perhaps TRBD1 (6 bases). CDR1 and CDR2 from the germline V gene are SGHNT and YENEEA. V was shortened by 5 bases and J by 1 base, with 21 bases between the two germline ends. There are 17 residues in the CDR3. CDR3 region: CASSAQQGSGISYEQYF. In DNA, the CDR3 is TGTGCCAGCAGCGCACAACAGGGATCCGGGATTTCCTACGAGCAGTACTTC.

CDR3 amino acids: CASSQSGETQYF. The CDR3 DNA follows: TGCGCCAGCAGCCAATCGGGGGAGACCCAGTACTTC. The chain is built from TRBV4-1 and TRBJ2-5, with a weak D call TRBD2 (5 bases). Looked up from germline, CDR1 is MGHRA and CDR2 is YSYEKL. V was clipped by 2 bases and J by 5 bases, with 6 bases between them. The CDR3 is 12 residues long.

The chain carries TRBV6-6 and TRBJ2-2; D is undetermined. The CDR3 has 13 amino acids. Trimming pared 6 bases from V and 3 bases from J, leaving 8 bases between. Germline assignment: CDR1 MNHNY and CDR2 SVGAGI (reference sequence). CDR3 sequence reads: CASRRSDTGELFF. CDR3 in DNA: TGTGCCAGCAGGAGGTCGGACACCGGGGAGCTGTTTTTT.

The rearrangement uses TRBV5-4 and TRBJ2-5; 9 nucleotides agree with TRBD2. The V and J ends lost 3 bases and 0 bases, in that order; junction bases with no gene match: 9. The CDR3 is made up of 17 amino acids. Germline CDR1 is SGHNT and CDR2 is YYREEE (reference sequence). In nucleotides, the CDR3 is TGTGCCAGCAGCTGGGACACTAGCGGGCCTAACCAAGAGACCCAGTACTTC. Residues: CASSWDTSGPNQETQYF.

V usage is TRBV19 and J usage is TRBJ2-7; D is possibly TRBD1 (7 bases). Deletions cut 10 bases from V and 5 bases from J, with 12 bases between. CDR1 is LNHDA, CDR2 SQIVND, per germline (reference sequence). The CDR3 is 11 residues long. The CDR3 region is CATTGRNEQYF. In nucleotides, the CDR3 is TGTGCCACGACAGGGAGGAACGAGCAGTACTTC.

CDR3 sequence: CASSLKGQGHQPQHF. The CDR3, as DNA: TGTGCCAGCAGTTTAAAGGGACAGGGACATCAGCCCCAGCATTTT. This chain links TRBV28 with TRBJ1-5; TRBD1 aligns across 9 bases. Germline CDR1 reads MDHEN; CDR2 reads SYDVKM. The CDR3 is 15 residues long. J lost 5 bases, V lost 2 bases, and 4 bases had no gene match. Supplemented by reference TRBV28 and TRBJ1-5, the full variable domain reads DVKVTQSSRYLVKRTGEKVFLECVQDMDHENMFWYRQDPGLGLRLIYFSYDVKMKEKGDIPEGYSVSREKKERFSLILESASTNQTSMYLCASSLKGQGHQPQHFGDGTRLSIL.

The chain combines TRBV4-2 with TRBJ1-1; D remains ambiguous. V lost 2 bases to trimming and J lost 1 base, with 8 bases between them. The CDR3 runs 14 residues. Germline assignment: CDR1 LGHNA and CDR2 YNFKEQ. In DNA form, the CDR3 reads TGTGCCAGCAGCCAATCAGAACAGAACACTGAAGCTTTCTTT. As protein: CASSQSEQNTEAFF.

The chain has TRBV7-9 and TRBJ1-2, with D possibly TRBD1 on 6 matching bases. This CDR3 has 13 amino acids. Per germline, CDR1 SEHNR and CDR2 FQNEAQ (reference sequence). Trimming pared 5 bases from V and 4 bases from J, leaving 11 bases between. The CDR3 DNA reads TGTGCCAGCAGCCTACAAGGGGGCTATGGCTACACCTTC. It encodes CASSLQGGYGYTF.